A single sample is the source of the 6 T cell receptor beta chains below, sequenced in a study of T cell repertoires in cytomegalovirus infection (dated by TCRdb to about 2019). Sequenced using an Illumina HiSeq 1500. Using fastp trimming at Q25 and MiXCR clonotype assembly, TCRdb reanalyzed the public sequencing data and kept in-frame beta chains. Rows are combined by CDR3 protein, so each entry shows the most common genes and DNA. Recorded for this sample are some 220,000 distinct CDR3 sequences; 9% to 15% of them occurred a single time. The ten largest clones take up 1.5% to 2% of the sample. The specimen sequenced was PBMCs. The source of these receptors is a human donor in good health (CMV status not recorded). Some clones in this sample may be carry-over from other donors' samples.

This clonotype was counted at least ten times. The chain recombines TRBV7-2 with TRBJ1-2; D gene ambiguous. The germline V gene encodes CDR1 SGHTA and CDR2 FQGNSA. V lost 5 bases and J 1 base, leaving 5 bases between the germline ends. The CDR3 runs 12 residues. This chain's CDR3 is CASSLDNYGYTF. The DNA of the CDR3 is TGTGCCAGCAGCCTGGATAACTATGGCTACACCTTC.

The V and J genes are TRBV6-2 or TRBV6-3 and TRBJ2-6; D unclear. Per germline, CDR1 MNHEY and CDR2 SVGEGT. V gave up 5 bases and J gave up 4 bases, with 3 bases separating them. This CDR3 has 12 amino acids. CDR3 residues: CASSRGANVLTF. Written as DNA, the CDR3 is TGTGCCAGCAGTCGGGGGGCCAACGTCCTGACTTTC.

This clonotype was recorded a few times. The chain has TRBV20-1 and TRBJ2-1; possibly TRBD1 for D (6 bases). V was trimmed by 4 bases and J by 8 bases, leaving 15 bases between them. From germline, CDR1 is DFQATT and CDR2 SNEGSKA (reference sequence). The CDR3 is 13 amino acids. CDR3 loop: CSATRGHSHEQFF. In DNA, the CDR3 is TGCAGTGCTACGAGGGGACACAGCCATGAGCAGTTCTTC.

Remarks on this clonotype: One end of the junction fails to match germline, which may point to a read error. The chain employs TRBV10-3 and TRBJ1-2, with 7 positions matching TRBD1. The CDR3 length is 12 residues. Germline CDR1 and CDR2: ENHRY and SYGVKD. The chain's CDR3 is CAISEDRDGLHF. The DNA of the CDR3 is TGTGCCATCAGTGAGGACAGGGACGGGCTCCATTTC.

Ten or more counts support this clonotype. This rearrangement joins TRBV7-2 to TRBJ1-2; D is unclear. Germline CDR1 is SGHTA and CDR2 is FQGNSA. V lost 4 bases and J lost 0, with 9 bases in between. This CDR3 comprises 14 residues. CDR3 in DNA: TGTGCCAGCAGCTCCCTCGGACCTAACTATGGCTACACCTTC. This gives the protein CASSSLGPNYGYTF.

The chain has TRBV29-1 and TRBJ1-1; D unresolved. Trimming took 6 bases from V and 2 from J, leaving 16 bases between them. The CDR3 sequence is 14 residues long. Germline CDR1 SQVTM, CDR2 ANQGSEA. CDR3 bases: TGCAGCGTCGCCTACATGACGGGAAACACTGAAGCTTTCTTT. Translation gives CSVAYMTGNTEAFF.